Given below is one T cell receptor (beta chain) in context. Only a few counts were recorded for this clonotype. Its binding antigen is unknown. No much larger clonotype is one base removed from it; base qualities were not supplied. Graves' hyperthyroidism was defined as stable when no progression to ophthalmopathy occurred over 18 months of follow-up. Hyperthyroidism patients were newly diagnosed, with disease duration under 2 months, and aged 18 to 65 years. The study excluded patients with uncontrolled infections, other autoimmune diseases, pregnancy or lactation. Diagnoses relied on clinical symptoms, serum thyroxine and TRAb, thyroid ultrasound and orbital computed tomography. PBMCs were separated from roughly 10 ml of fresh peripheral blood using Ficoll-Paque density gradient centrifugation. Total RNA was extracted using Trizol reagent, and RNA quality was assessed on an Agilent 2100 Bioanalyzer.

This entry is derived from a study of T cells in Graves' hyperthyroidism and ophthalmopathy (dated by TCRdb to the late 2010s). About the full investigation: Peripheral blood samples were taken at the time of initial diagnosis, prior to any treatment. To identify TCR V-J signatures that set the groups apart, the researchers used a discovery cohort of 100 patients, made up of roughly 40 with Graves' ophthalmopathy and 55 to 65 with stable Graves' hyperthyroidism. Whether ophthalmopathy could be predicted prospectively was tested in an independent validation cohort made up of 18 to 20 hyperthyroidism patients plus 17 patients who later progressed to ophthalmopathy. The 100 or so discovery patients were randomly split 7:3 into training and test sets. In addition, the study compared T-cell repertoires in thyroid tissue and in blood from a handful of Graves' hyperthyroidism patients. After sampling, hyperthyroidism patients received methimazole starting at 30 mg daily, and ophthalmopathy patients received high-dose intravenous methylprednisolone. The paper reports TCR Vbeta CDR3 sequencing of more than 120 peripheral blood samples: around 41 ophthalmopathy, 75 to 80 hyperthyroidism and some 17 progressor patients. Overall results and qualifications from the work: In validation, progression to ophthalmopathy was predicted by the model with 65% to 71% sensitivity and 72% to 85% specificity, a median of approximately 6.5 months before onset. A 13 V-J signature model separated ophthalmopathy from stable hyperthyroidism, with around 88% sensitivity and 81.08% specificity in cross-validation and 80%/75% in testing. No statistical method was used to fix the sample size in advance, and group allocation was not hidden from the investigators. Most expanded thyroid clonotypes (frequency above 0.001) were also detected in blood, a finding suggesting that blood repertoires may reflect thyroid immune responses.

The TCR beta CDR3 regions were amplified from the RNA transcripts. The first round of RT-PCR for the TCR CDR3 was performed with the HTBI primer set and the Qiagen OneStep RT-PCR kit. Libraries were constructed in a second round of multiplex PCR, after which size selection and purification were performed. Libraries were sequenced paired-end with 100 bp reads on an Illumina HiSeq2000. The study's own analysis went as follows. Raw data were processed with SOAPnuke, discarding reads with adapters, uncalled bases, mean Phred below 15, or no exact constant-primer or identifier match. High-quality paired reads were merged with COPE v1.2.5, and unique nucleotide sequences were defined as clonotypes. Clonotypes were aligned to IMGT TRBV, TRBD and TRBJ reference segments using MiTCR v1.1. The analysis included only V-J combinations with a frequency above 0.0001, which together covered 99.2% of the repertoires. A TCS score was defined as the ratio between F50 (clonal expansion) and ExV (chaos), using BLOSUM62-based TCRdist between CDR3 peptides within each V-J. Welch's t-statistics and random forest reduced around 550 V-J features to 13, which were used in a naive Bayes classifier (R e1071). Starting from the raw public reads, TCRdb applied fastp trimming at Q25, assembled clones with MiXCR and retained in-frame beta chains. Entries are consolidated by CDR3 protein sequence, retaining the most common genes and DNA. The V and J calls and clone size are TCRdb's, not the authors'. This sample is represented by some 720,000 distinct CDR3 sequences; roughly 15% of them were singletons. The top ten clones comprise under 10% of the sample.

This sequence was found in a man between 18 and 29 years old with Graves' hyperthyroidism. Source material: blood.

The DNA sequence is TGTGCCAGCTCACCACCGGGAAGGGGGCTAGTCAATGAGCAGTTCTTC. The encoded protein is CASSPPGRGLVNEQFF. The chain employs TRBV18 and TRBJ2-1, with 7 bases in between that match TRBD1. As encoded in the germline V gene, CDR1 is KGHSH while CDR2 is LQKENI. The V end gives up 0 bases and the J end 6 bases, leaving 8 bases in the junction not matched to a gene. Its CDR3 holds 16 amino acids, cysteine through phenylalanine. Just CDR3 DNA is preserved here, 48 bases in frame from base 1.